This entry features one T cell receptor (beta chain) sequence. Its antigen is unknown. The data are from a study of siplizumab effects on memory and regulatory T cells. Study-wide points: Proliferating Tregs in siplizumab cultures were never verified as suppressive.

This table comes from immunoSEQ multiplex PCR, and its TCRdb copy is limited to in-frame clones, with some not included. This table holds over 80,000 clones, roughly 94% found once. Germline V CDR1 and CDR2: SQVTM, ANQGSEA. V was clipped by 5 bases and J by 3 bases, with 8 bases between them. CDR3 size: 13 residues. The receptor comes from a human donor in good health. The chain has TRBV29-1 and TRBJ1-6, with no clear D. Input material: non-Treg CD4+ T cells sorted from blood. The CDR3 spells CSVRADYNSPLHF. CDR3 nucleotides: TGCAGCGTTCGGGCAGACTATAATTCACCCCTCCACTTT.